This T cell receptor (beta chain) was captured by sequencing in a study of CD8 T cells in Susac syndrome. Random hexamers were used to reverse transcribe about 0.45 to 1 ug of RNA. TCRdb processed the immunoSEQ multiplex PCR reads anew with MiXCR; each CDR3 protein has one entry. This table has roughly 160,000 distinct CDR3 sequences, about 94% appearing once. The V end was cut by 4 bases, the J end by 0 bases, with 9 bases between. Germline-derived CDR1 and CDR2 are SGHDT and YYEEEE. The CDR3 sequence is 14 residues long. The genes are TRBV5-6 and TRBJ2-3, with no clear D. The clonotype originates from a human donor in good health. Sequencing used CD4+ T cells from PBMCs. CDR3 sequence reads: CASSGRVSTDTQYF. CDR3 DNA: TGTGCCAGCAGCGGAAGAGTTAGCACAGATACGCAGTATTTT.